The 19 T cell receptor beta chains below were found in one sample sequenced in a study of blood T cell repertoires in COVID-19. Assay used: immunoSEQ multiplex PCR; TCRdb lists only in-frame clones, some missing. Among fewer than 300,000 clones listed, around nine tenths were seen once. Sequences were obtained from PBMCs or T cells enriched from blood (not recorded which). All receptors derive from a woman in her thirties who had recovered from COVID-19.

This chain uses TRBV2 with TRBJ1-1; D is perhaps TRBD1 (6 bases). With 2 bases removed from V and 11 bases from J, the gap between germline ends came to 12 bases. The germline V gene encodes CDR1 SNHLY and CDR2 FYNNEI. The CDR3 is 12 amino acids. The CDR3 loop reads CASSESRGWAFF. DNA of the CDR3: TGTGCCAGCAGTGAATCAAGGGGGTGGGCTTTCTTT.

The gene calls are TRBV29-1 and TRBJ2-1; 13 nucleotides match TRBD2. Trimming removed 1 base from V and 5 bases from J; junction bases left unmatched: 5. The length of the CDR3 is 16 residues. Germline V CDR1 and CDR2: SQVTM, ANQGSEA. In DNA, the CDR3 is TGCAGCGTTGAAGGGACTAGCGGGAGTAGTAACAATGAGCAGTTCTTC. It translates to CSVEGTSGSSNNEQFF.

The V and J genes are TRBV19 and TRBJ2-2; D ambiguous. Germline V gene sequence: CDR1 LNHDA, CDR2 SQIVND (reference sequence). V was pared by 5 bases and J by 1 base, with 11 bases between. There are 15 residues in the CDR3. The CDR3 reads CASSWSKRNTGELFF. DNA of the CDR3: TGTGCCAGTAGTTGGAGCAAAAGGAACACCGGGGAGCTGTTTTTT. The full variable domain, with the rest looked up from reference TRBV19 and TRBJ2-2, is DGGITQSPKYLFRKEGQNVTLSCEQNLNHDAMYWYRQDPGQGLRLIYYSQIVNDFQKGDIAEGYSVSREKKESFPLTVTSAQKNPTAFYLCASSWSKRNTGELFFGEGSRLTVL.

This sequence joins TRBV6-2 or TRBV6-3 and TRBJ1-6; D is perhaps TRBD1 (6 bases). CDR1 is MNHEY and CDR2 is SVGEGT in the germline V gene. There are 18 residues in the CDR3. Trimming removed 0 bases at V and 7 bases at J, with 19 bases between. The CDR3 is CASSYSQAGARRNSPLHF. CDR3 sequence (DNA): TGTGCCAGCAGTTACTCGCAGGCAGGGGCCAGGCGCAATTCACCCCTCCACTTT.

The chain joins TRBV7-9 to TRBJ2-1, with a weak D call TRBD2 (6 bases). The CDR3 sequence is 12 residues long. V gave up 3 bases and J gave up 9 bases, with 9 bases separating them. CDR1 and CDR2 from the germline V gene are SEHNR and FQNEAQ (reference sequence). The CDR3 sequence: CASSFLAAEQFF. The CDR3 DNA follows: TGTGCCAGCAGCTTTTTAGCGGCTGAGCAGTTCTTC.

J is TRBJ2-5 and V is TRBV6-1; D gene uncertain. This CDR3 has 15 residues. The germline gives CDR1 MNHNS, CDR2 SASEGT. V was cut by 1 base and J by 1 base, with 10 bases left in between. The CDR3 DNA reads as TGTGCCAGCAGTGAAGAAAAAGGCGGCCAAGAGACCCAGTACTTC. Encoded protein: CASSEEKGGQETQYF.

V is TRBV6-1 and J is TRBJ2-3; D possibly corresponds to TRBD2 (5 bases). In germline, CDR1 is MNHNS, CDR2 SASEGT. This CDR3 comprises 13 residues. The V gene lost 5 bases and the J gene lost 6 bases, with 12 bases spanning the gap. Here the CDR3 reads CASSLVRADTQYF. The CDR3 nucleotides are TGTGCCAGCAGTTTAGTGCGGGCGGATACGCAGTATTTT.

The sample holds one count of this clone. The genes are TRBV2 and TRBJ2-1, with D tentatively TRBD1 (5 bases). The CDR3 covers 13 residues. V was clipped by 2 bases and J by 9 bases, with 11 bases between them. Germline-derived CDR1 and CDR2 are SNHLY and FYNNEI. The CDR3 protein is CASSELQGGEQFF. CDR3 coding DNA: TGTGCCAGCAGTGAACTGCAGGGTGGTGAGCAGTTCTTC.

CDR3 residues: CAWSDRTGGLGYTF. CDR3 nucleotide sequence: TGTGCCTGGAGTGACAGGACAGGGGGCTTGGGCTACACCTTC. This chain links TRBV30 with TRBJ1-2, with 11 bases matching TRBD1. The CDR3 length is 14 residues. J gave up 8 bases and V 1 base, and 6 bases lay outside the gene matches. The germline gives CDR1 GTSNPN, CDR2 SVGIG (reference sequence). Full variable domain (outside the CDR3, taken from reference TRBV30 and TRBJ1-2): SQTIHQWPATLVQPVGSPLSLECTVEGTSNPNLYWYRQAAGRGLQLLFYSVGIGQISSEVPQNLSASRPQDRQFILSSKKLLLSDSGFYLCAWSDRTGGLGYTFGSGTRLTVV.

The rearrangement uses TRBV20-1 and TRBJ2-1; TRBD2 aligns across 7 bases. CDR3 length equals 15 residues. Germline V gene sequence: CDR1 DFQATT, CDR2 SNEGSKA (reference sequence). The ends lost 3 bases at V and 0 bases at J; junction bases unmatched: 5. The chain's CDR3 is CSASGPSGSYNEQFF. CDR3 in DNA: TGCAGTGCTAGTGGGCCTAGCGGCTCCTACAATGAGCAGTTCTTC.

On this clone: The sample carries other DNA sequences with the same CDR3. This chain joins TRBV5-1 and TRBJ1-2; 7 nucleotides line up with TRBD1. Germline CDR1 is SGHRS and CDR2 is YFSETQ. V shed 0 bases and J 2 bases; nucleotides not matched to a gene: 1. The CDR3 length is 14 residues. The CDR3 DNA is TGCGCCAGCAGCTTGGGACAGGGAAACTATGGCTACACCTTC. The encoded protein is CASSLGQGNYGYTF.

The chain recombines TRBV6-2 or TRBV6-3 with TRBJ2-7; weak D call: TRBD2 (5 bases). The V end lost 2 bases, the J end lost 6 bases, and 17 bases lay between the germline ends. CDR1 and CDR2 (germline): MNHEY, SVGEGT. This CDR3 has 15 amino acids. The CDR3 sequence: CASSYGYGVRCEQYF. CDR3 in DNA: TGTGCCAGCAGTTACGGGTACGGGGTTCGTTGCGAGCAGTACTTC.

This chain joins TRBV19 and TRBJ2-5; D possibly corresponds to TRBD1 (5 bases). The CDR3 extends over 15 amino acids. Trimming removed 3 bases at V and 2 bases at J, with 13 bases between. Germline V gives CDR1 LNHDA, CDR2 SQIVND (reference sequence). Written as DNA, the CDR3 is TGTGCCAGTAGTATGGGTAGGGGTCGGCAAGAGACCCAGTACTTC. It is translated as CASSMGRGRQETQYF.

The CDR3 region has the DNA TGCAGCGTTGAACACCTATTTTGGCAGGGGGAGGAGACCCAGTACTTC. Its translation is CSVEHLFWQGEETQYF. The rearrangement uses TRBV29-1 and TRBJ2-5, with 7 bases aligning to TRBD1. The CDR3 contains 16 residues. Germline V lookup: CDR1 SQVTM, CDR2 ANQGSEA. V lost 2 bases to trimming and J lost 5 bases; unmatched junction nucleotides: 14.

This clone was seen a few times. The gene calls are TRBV5-1 and TRBJ1-3; D is possibly TRBD1 (5 bases). V lost 4 bases and J 0 bases, leaving 8 bases between the germline ends. This CDR3 spans 14 amino acids. Germline V CDR1 and CDR2: SGHRS, YFSETQ. Here the CDR3 reads CASSADSSGNTIYF. The CDR3 bases are TGCGCCAGCAGCGCCGACAGCTCTGGAAACACCATATATTTT.

V gene TRBV10-1 combines with J gene TRBJ1-1; D is unresolved. The CDR3 contains 12 residues. Germline V lookup: CDR1 WNHNN, CDR2 SYGVQD (reference sequence). The germline V and J ends were trimmed by 5 bases and 1 base, with 5 bases remaining between them. CDR3 residues: CASSPGNTEAFF. The DNA of the CDR3 is TGCGCCAGCAGTCCAGGGAACACTGAAGCTTTCTTT.

This chain joins TRBV28 and TRBJ1-5; perhaps TRBD1 as D (5 bases). The CDR3 runs 17 residues. Per germline, CDR1 MDHEN and CDR2 SYDVKM. V was pared by 2 bases and J by 2 bases, with 16 bases between. CDR3 protein: CASSLEGQGVGNQPQHF. The CDR3 region has the DNA TGTGCCAGCAGTTTAGAAGGGCAGGGCGTGGGCAATCAGCCCCAGCATTTT. The whole variable domain, remainder taken from reference TRBV28 and TRBJ1-5, is DVKVTQSSRYLVKRTGEKVFLECVQDMDHENMFWYRQDPGLGLRLIYFSYDVKMKEKGDIPEGYSVSREKKERFSLILESASTNQTSMYLCASSLEGQGVGNQPQHFGDGTRLSIL.

Points on this clone: This same CDR3 is encoded by further DNA sequences in the sample. The chain combines TRBV3-1 (or the pseudogene TRBV3-2) with TRBJ1-5, with D unresolved. V gave up 0 bases and J gave up 0 bases, with 6 bases separating them. Germline lookup yields CDR1 LGHDT and CDR2 YNNKEL (reference sequence). CDR3 length: 15 residues. The CDR3 reads CASSQDSSSNQPQHF. CDR3 nucleotide sequence: TGTGCCAGCAGCCAAGATTCCAGTAGCAATCAGCCCCAGCATTTT.

This chain uses TRBV7-2 with TRBJ1-3; D perhaps matches TRBD1 (5 bases). Germline V gene sequence: CDR1 SGHTA, CDR2 FQGNSA. CDR3 length: 15 amino acids. Trimming left V 2 bases short and J 2 bases short, with 10 bases between. The CDR3 DNA reads as TGTGCCAGCAGCTTACAGGGTTCGGCTGGAAACACCATATATTTT. The encoded protein is CASSLQGSAGNTIYF. Together with reference TRBV7-2 and TRBJ1-3, the CDR3 gives the full variable domain: GAGVSQSPSNKVTEKGKDVELRCDPISGHTALYWYRQSLGQGLEFLIYFQGNSAPDKSGLPSDRFSAERTGGSVSTLTIQRTQQEDSAVYLCASSLQGSAGNTIYFGEGSWLTVV.